The entry below gives a single TCR beta chain sequence along with its context. The CDR3 is 14 residues long. In germline, CDR1 is LNHNV, CDR2 YYDKDF (reference sequence). V shed 6 bases and J shed 1 base, with 12 bases lying between them. The sample comes from a study of CD4+ T cells in melanoma. Data came from immunoSEQ multiplex PCR; TCRdb stores just in-frame clones and leaves some out. The sample carries 9,000 to 10,000 clones, about two thirds recorded once. The chain recombines TRBV15 with TRBJ1-1, with TRBD1 as a possible D gene (6 bases). The receptor comes from a human donor with melanoma. The sequencing sample was made of tumor tissue. CDR3 DNA: TGTGCCACCAGGGAAACAGGGACGAACACTGAAGCTTTCTTT. Its translation is CATRETGTNTEAFF.